This T cell receptor beta chain stems from a study of blood T cell repertoires in COVID-19. Trimming cost V 3 bases and J 8 bases; bases outside gene matches: 6. The CDR3 sequence is 16 residues long. The germline CDR1 and CDR2 sequences are MRHNA and SNTAGT. Profiled with immunoSEQ multiplex PCR; TCRdb holds only in-frame clones, not every one. The table records roughly 22,000 clones, 80% to 85% of them present only once. The clonotype originates from a human donor in a cohort sampled during active COVID-19. Sequenced: peripheral blood. V and J are TRBV6-4 and TRBJ2-1; 14 positions agree with TRBD2. The CDR3 here is CASSELGTSGSDEQFF. The CDR3 nucleotides are TGTGCCAGCAGTGAGTTGGGGACTAGCGGGAGTGATGAGCAGTTCTTC.